These T cell receptor beta chains were read from a single sample in a study of shared T cell receptors in the human thymus. The method was immunoSEQ multiplex PCR; TCRdb's version includes in-frame clones alone and lacks a portion of them. The data contain 650,000 to 950,000 clones, 70% to 90% of them seen just once; the ten biggest clones take up more than 0.01%. The sample was also linked to a second study, of human thymus T cells.

Source material: thymocytes. The receptors derive from a girl under three years old with a congenital heart defect. The CDR3 runs from the conserved cysteine through the conserved F or W. D genes are given only for firm matches. For some rows the clone size is stated as once, few or many, or as a class when expanded; others skip it.

cdr3_nt	cdr3_aa	clone_size	v_call	j_call	d_call
TGTGCCAGCAGTGAATATCAGGGGAAGGGGGTCTACGAGCAGTACTTC	CASSEYQGKGVYEQYF	-	TRBV6-1	TRBJ2-7	-
TGTGCCACTACATTCAGGGGCAACACTGAAGCTTTCTTT	CATTFRGNTEAFF	-	TRBV7-3	TRBJ1-1	-
TGTGCCAGCAGCTCCCCCGTGGGGGAAGACAGGGAAGAGACCCAGTACTTC	CASSSPVGEDREETQYF	-	TRBV7-2	TRBJ2-5	TRBD1
TGTGCCAGCTCACCAAAGAAAAACAGGGATTCACCCCTCCACTTT	CASSPKKNRDSPLHF	few	TRBV18	TRBJ1-6	-
TGTGCCAGCACCTCCGGGGGGAACTATGGCTACACCTTC	CASTSGGNYGYTF	-	TRBV6-1	TRBJ1-2	-
TGCGCCAGCAGCCGACAGGGAGGTTTCGAGCAGTACTTC	CASSRQGGFEQYF	-	TRBV4-3	TRBJ2-7	-
TGTGCCAGCAGCTCCCTGACTCACACTGAAGCTTTCTTT	CASSSLTHTEAFF	few	TRBV7-2	TRBJ1-1	-
TGTGCCAGCAGCTTGGTAGCGGGGCGGTCCGCCGGGGAGCTGTTTTTT	CASSLVAGRSAGELFF	-	TRBV5-4	TRBJ2-2	TRBD2
TGTGCCAGCAGCTTTGGCGGGGGACAAGAGACCCAGTACTTC	CASSFGGGQETQYF	once	TRBV7-2	TRBJ2-5	TRBD2
TGCGCCAGCAGCTTGCTTGGGAGGAATGATCAGCCCCAGCATTTT	CASSLLGRNDQPQHF	-	TRBV5-1	TRBJ1-5	-
TGTGCCAGTAGTAAAACCACCTGTCCCTCGGGGAATTCACCCCTCCACTTT	CASSKTTCPSGNSPLHF	-	TRBV19	TRBJ1-6	-
TGTGCCACCCGGACAGGCTACAATGAGCAGTTCTTC	CATRTGYNEQFF	-	TRBV6-1	TRBJ2-1	TRBD1
TGCGCCAGCTCTCCGGGACAGGGGAGATGGTACGAGCAGTACTTC	CASSPGQGRWYEQYF	-	TRBV5-1	TRBJ2-7	TRBD1
TGTGCCACCAGCAGAGATCCGTCAGGGCCTGGCTACACCTTC	CATSRDPSGPGYTF	-	TRBV15	TRBJ1-2	-
TGTGCCAGCTCCCTACTAACCGGGGAGCTGTTTTTT	CASSLLTGELFF	-	TRBV19	TRBJ2-2	-
TGTGCCAGCAGTGAGCGAACAGGGCTGGGGGACACCATATATTTT	CASSERTGLGDTIYF	-	TRBV2	TRBJ1-3	-
TGTGCCAGCAGTTTAACAGGGAAGAATTCACCCCTCCACTTT	CASSLTGKNSPLHF	-	TRBV27	TRBJ1-6	-
TGCGCCAGCAGCCAAGGAGTGAACGGGATATCCTATGGCTACACCTTC	CASSQGVNGISYGYTF	-	TRBV4-3	TRBJ1-2	-
TGTGCCAGCAGTCAAAGACAGGTCTATGGCTACACCTTC	CASSQRQVYGYTF	-	TRBV6-5	TRBJ1-2	-
TGTGCCACCAGCAGAGCGACAGCTCTAAACACCATATATTTT	CATSRATALNTIYF	once	TRBV15	TRBJ1-3	-
TGTGCCAGCAAGGCGGACAGGGTCTACAATGAGCAGTTCTTC	CASKADRVYNEQFF	-	TRBV6-5	TRBJ2-1	TRBD1
TGTGCCAGCAGGCCCGACGGGTCTTCCGTAGATACGCAGTATTTT	CASRPDGSSVDTQYF	-	TRBV28	TRBJ2-3	-
TGTGCCTGGACCCCGGGAGCCTCCGAGGGGCATGGCTACACCTTC	CAWTPGASEGHGYTF	-	TRBV30	TRBJ1-2	-
TGTGCCAGCAGTTCACAGGACAGCCCGAAGGACACTGAAGCTTTCTTT	CASSSQDSPKDTEAFF	-	TRBV28	TRBJ1-1	-
TGTGCCAGCAGTAAACCCGCGGGGGGGCAGGTGGAGACCCAGTACTTC	CASSKPAGGQVETQYF	-	TRBV9	TRBJ2-5	TRBD2
TGCGCCAGCAGCCAACCCGGACAGATTAGCACAGATACGCAGTATTTT	CASSQPGQISTDTQYF	-	TRBV4-1	TRBJ2-3	-
TGTGCCAGCAGTTACCATAACAGGGGCGAGGGTGAAGCTTTCTTT	CASSYHNRGEGEAFF	-	TRBV6-5	TRBJ1-1	TRBD1
TGTGCCAGCGTTCTTAAGCTCGGGGGGATGAACACTGAAGCTTTCTTT	CASVLKLGGMNTEAFF	-	TRBV7-8	TRBJ1-1	-
TGTGCCAGCAGGGGGAGGGACAGGGGGCCCACCTATAATTCACCCCTCCACTTT	CASRGRDRGPTYNSPLHF	-	TRBV5-6	TRBJ1-6	TRBD1
TGTGCCAGCAGTTGGCTAGGAGAGACCCAGTACTTC	CASSWLGETQYF	-	TRBV6-6	TRBJ2-5	-
TGTGCCAGCAGCTTAGCTCACTTAAGTACTCCTTACAATGAGCAGTTCTTC	CASSLAHLSTPYNEQFF	-	TRBV7-2	TRBJ2-1	-
TGTGCCAGCCAGAGGGGGCGGAATGAGCAGTTCTTC	CASQRGRNEQFF	-	TRBV27	TRBJ2-1	TRBD1
TGTGCCAGTAGTATGACAGGGGGCGATTTTGGTTCACCCCTCCACTTT	CASSMTGGDFGSPLHF	once	TRBV19	TRBJ1-6	TRBD1
TGTGCCAGCAGTGAGGGGGGGAGGGGCTCCTACGAGCAGTACTTC	CASSEGGRGSYEQYF	-	TRBV6-1	TRBJ2-7	TRBD2
TGTGCCAGCAGCTACGACAGCCTCGTAGCTTTCTTT	CASSYDSLVAFF	-	TRBV7-9	TRBJ1-1	-
TGTGCCAGCAGTGACCCTACATCGAGGGAGGCATACGAGCAGTACTTC	CASSDPTSREAYEQYF	-	TRBV2	TRBJ2-7	-
TGTGCCAGCAAAATAACCCTTACAGGGGAACTAACGAGGGGCTACACCTTC	CASKITLTGELTRGYTF	-	TRBV5-4	TRBJ1-2	TRBD1
TGCAGCGTTGAAGCCAGGGGGAGCAAAAACATTCAGTACTTC	CSVEARGSKNIQYF	-	TRBV29-1	TRBJ2-4	TRBD1
TGTGCCAGCAGTCAGAACAACCAACCACGGGACATCCCTCGAGAGACCCAGTACTTC	CASSQNNQPRDIPRETQYF	once	TRBV28	TRBJ2-5	-
TGTGCCAGCAGTTACTCGAGGGGGAAACATGAGCAGTTCTTC	CASSYSRGKHEQFF	-	TRBV6-6	TRBJ2-1	-